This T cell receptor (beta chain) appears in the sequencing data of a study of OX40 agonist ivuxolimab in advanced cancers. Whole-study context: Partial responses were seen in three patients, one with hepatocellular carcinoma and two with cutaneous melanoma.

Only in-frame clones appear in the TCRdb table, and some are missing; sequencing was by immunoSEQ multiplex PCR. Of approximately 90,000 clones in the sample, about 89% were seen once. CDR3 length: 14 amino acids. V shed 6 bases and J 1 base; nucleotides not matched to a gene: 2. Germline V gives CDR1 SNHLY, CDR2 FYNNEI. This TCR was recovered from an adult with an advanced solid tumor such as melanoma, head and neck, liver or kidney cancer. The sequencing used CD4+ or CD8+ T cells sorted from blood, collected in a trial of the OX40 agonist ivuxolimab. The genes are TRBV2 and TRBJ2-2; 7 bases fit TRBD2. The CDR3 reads CASRGGRNTGELFF. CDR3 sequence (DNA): TGTGCCAGCAGGGGCGGGAGGAACACCGGGGAGCTGTTTTTT.